A single sample gave rise to the 9 T cell receptor beta chains below, sequenced in a study of T cells in Graves' hyperthyroidism and ophthalmopathy (dated by TCRdb to between 2018 and 2021). The library was made by multiplex PCR. Sequencing was carried out with an Illumina HiSeq 2000. The TCR beta CDR3 regions were amplified from the RNA transcripts. The TCR CDR3 was subjected to a first round of RT-PCR using the HTBI primer set and the Qiagen OneStep RT-PCR kit. TCRdb reworked the public reads: Q25 trimming with fastp, MiXCR clone assembly, productive beta chains retained. When rows share a CDR3 protein, they turn into one entry using the most common DNA and genes. This sample comprises around 430,000 distinct CDR3 sequences, approximately 15% of them detected only once. Together, the top ten hold 32% of the sample. Sample: blood. Receptors were obtained from a woman aged 25 to 39 with Graves' hyperthyroidism.

This clonotype was seen repeatedly, ten times or more. The V and J genes are TRBV7-3 and TRBJ2-2; 9 nucleotides match TRBD2. Losses at the gene ends were 2 bases for V and 6 bases for J; bases not matched to a gene: 4. Germline V lookup: CDR1 SGHTA, CDR2 FQGTGA. The CDR3 has 15 residues. CDR3 nucleotides: TGTGCCAGCAGCTTAGATCTAGCGGGATCCGGGGAGCTGTTTTTT. Translation gives CASSLDLAGSGELFF.

This chain connects TRBV19 to TRBJ1-1; D is unresolved. This CDR3 has 12 amino acids. The V and J ends lost 3 bases and 3 bases respectively, with 5 bases between them. Germline V gene sequence: CDR1 LNHDA, CDR2 SQIVND (reference sequence). The CDR3 loop reads CASSIQDTEAFF. CDR3 in DNA: TGTGCCAGTAGTATTCAGGACACTGAAGCTTTCTTT.

In this sample, this clonotype turned up many times. The genes are TRBV11-2 and TRBJ1-3, with D possibly matching TRBD1 (5 bases). The CDR3 has 16 residues. In germline, CDR1 is SGHAT, CDR2 FQNNGV. V was shortened by 4 bases and J by 1 base, with 14 bases between the two germline ends. CDR3 DNA: TGTGCCAGCAGCTCGCAACCGGGGACGTCTGGAAACACCATATATTTT. This gives the protein CASSSQPGTSGNTIYF.

This clonotype was observed at least ten times. The J gene is TRBJ1-2, the V gene TRBV12-3 or TRBV12-4; 9 positions match TRBD1. The CDR3 length is 13 residues. The trim removed 3 bases at V and 7 bases at J, leaving 3 bases unmatched. The DNA of the CDR3 is TGTGCCAGCAGTTTGCAACAGGGGGCTGGCTACACCTTC. Translated: CASSLQQGAGYTF.

The J gene is TRBJ2-5, the V gene TRBV2, with 11 bases lining up with TRBD1. The germline V gene has CDR1 SNHLY and CDR2 FYNNEI. The CDR3 has 15 amino acids. V shed 9 bases and J 10 bases; nucleotides not matched to a gene: 16. In nucleotides, the CDR3 is TGTGCCAGTCAGAAGGGACAGGGGGGGGATGGAGACCAGTACTTC. As protein: CASQKGQGGDGDQYF.

This clonotype was counted many times. The rearrangement links TRBV9 to TRBJ2-1, with 13 bases lining up with TRBD2. Germline CDR1 and CDR2: SGDLS and YYNGEE. This CDR3 has 16 residues. The ends lost 1 base at V and 6 bases at J; junction bases unmatched: 4. In DNA form, the CDR3 reads TGTGCCAGCAGCGTATCCGGGACTAGCGGGATCAATGAGCAGTTCTTC. It encodes CASSVSGTSGINEQFF. Supplemented by reference TRBV9 and TRBJ2-1, the full variable domain reads DSGVTQTPKHLITATGQRVTLRCSPRSGDLSVYWYQQSLDQGLQFLIQYYNGEERAKGNILERFSAQQFPDLHSELNLSSLELGDSALYFCASSVSGTSGINEQFFGPGTRLTVL.

This clonotype was recorded many times. The V gene is TRBV2, the J gene TRBJ2-4; D perhaps matches TRBD2 (5 bases). Germline values: CDR1 SNHLY, CDR2 FYNNEI. V lost 6 bases and J 0 bases, leaving 18 bases between the germline ends. The CDR3 length is 17 residues. In nucleotides, the CDR3 is TGTGCCAGCAGCGACGACACAATAGGACTAGCCAAAAACATTCAGTACTTC. Amino acids: CASSDDTIGLAKNIQYF.

At least ten counts were recorded for this clonotype. V is TRBV20-1 and J is TRBJ2-2; 10 nucleotides line up with TRBD1. Germline CDR1 reads DFQATT; CDR2 reads SNEGSKA (reference sequence). The CDR3 has 14 amino acids. V lost 6 bases and J lost 4; bases outside the gene matches: 5. The CDR3 coding sequence is TGCAGTGCACGCCGGACAGGGGGCACCGGGGAGCTGTTTTTT. Protein product: CSARRTGGTGELFF.

The table lists this clonotype with a count of one. The chain combines TRBV27 with TRBJ1-5; no clear D. Trimming shortened V by 4 bases and J by 3 bases, and 7 bases separated the two germline ends. This CDR3 has 13 residues. The germline V gene has CDR1 MNHEY and CDR2 SMNVEV (reference sequence). The CDR3 DNA is TGTGCCAGCAGTTCAGGCCCCAATCAGCCCCAGCATTTT. Translation gives CASSSGPNQPQHF.